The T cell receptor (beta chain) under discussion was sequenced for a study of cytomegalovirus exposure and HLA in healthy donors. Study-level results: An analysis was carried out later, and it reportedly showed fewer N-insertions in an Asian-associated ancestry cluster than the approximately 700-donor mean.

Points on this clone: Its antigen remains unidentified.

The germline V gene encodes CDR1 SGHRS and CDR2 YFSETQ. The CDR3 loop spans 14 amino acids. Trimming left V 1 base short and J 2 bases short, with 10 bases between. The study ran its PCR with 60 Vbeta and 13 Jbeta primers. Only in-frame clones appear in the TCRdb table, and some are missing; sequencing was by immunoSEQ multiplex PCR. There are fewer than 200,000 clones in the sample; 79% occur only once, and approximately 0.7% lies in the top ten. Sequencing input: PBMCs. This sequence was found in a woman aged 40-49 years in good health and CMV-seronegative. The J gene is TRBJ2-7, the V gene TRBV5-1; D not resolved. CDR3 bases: TGCGCCAGCAGCTTGTTTCCCAGTCCCTACGAGCAGTACTTC. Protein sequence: CASSLFPSPYEQYF. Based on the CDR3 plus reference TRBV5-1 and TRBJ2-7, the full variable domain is KAGVTQTPRYLIKTRGQQVTLSCSPISGHRSVSWYQQTPGQGLQFLFEYFSETQRNKGNFPGRFSGRQFSNSRSEMNVSTLELGDSALYLCASSLFPSPYEQYFGPGTRLTVT.